This T cell receptor (beta chain) was identified during a study of Ad26.COV2.S vaccination and SARS-CoV-2 variants. TCRdb's table, derived via immunoSEQ multiplex PCR, lists solely in-frame clones and lacks some. The sample carries almost 400,000 clones, about nine tenths recorded once. The V and J ends lost 8 bases and 6 bases respectively, with 22 bases between them. Germline V gene data show CDR1 as KGHSH and CDR2 as LQKENI. This CDR3 region has 15 residues. Treatment given: some 19 received Ad26.COV2.S at low or high dose, single or two shots; 5 received placebo; per-sample allocation not given. After the first vaccine or placebo injection, samples were drawn on day 63.

The source was peripheral blood, collected in a trial of Ad26.COV2.S vaccine versus placebo. The chain couples TRBV18 to TRBJ1-2; D is perhaps TRBD1 (6 bases). The sequence was collected from a person aged 18 to 65 who received the Ad26.COV2.S COVID-19 vaccine or a placebo. The CDR3 sequence is CASTPFNRGGNGYTF. CDR3 DNA sequence: TGTGCCAGCACCCCGTTTAACCGAGGGGGGAATGGCTACACCTTC.